This T cell receptor beta chain stems from a study of tumor and adjacent non-tumor tissue in lung cancer. Study details: Histology: 11 to 13 adenocarcinoma, a couple of squamous cell carcinoma, 1 small cell lung cancer. General observations from the study: TCR diversity was significantly greater in tumor than normal lung tissue.

Three rounds of nested PCR, following a modified ARM-PCR protocol, produced the TCRbeta library. TCRdb reanalysed the multiplex PCR reads using MiXCR and keeps one entry per CDR3 protein. The table records more than 75,000 distinct CDR3 sequences, around three quarters of them present only once. About this clonotype itself: Antigen unknown. The junction does not match germline at one end; this may be a read error.

This CDR3 comprises 15 residues. No cell sorting was done before RNA was extracted from the tissue. More than 3 cm separated this lung sample from the edge of the tumor. Newly diagnosed lung cancer patients had thoracic surgery in China, August–late 2014, without prior chemotherapy. This receptor was identified in a man between 60 and 70 years old with small cell lung cancer. Input material: distant non-tumor lung tissue. The gene calls are TRBV12-3 or TRBV12-4 and TRBJ2-7; maybe TRBD1 (6 bases). In nucleotides, the CDR3 is TGTCCCAGCAATTTGGGGACATCCTTCTCCTACGAGCAGTACTTC. Translating gives CPSNLGTSFSYEQYF.